The table lists the clone carrying this T cell receptor beta chain with a few counts. No antigen is known for it. This sample was included in a study of T cell repertoires in cytomegalovirus infection. About the study: Both recently identified HLA-C-restricted and well-studied HLA-B-restricted CMV epitopes were used in the study. The public TCR beta signatures pointed to both CMV infection and matching HLA type.

TCRdb fed the reads into MiXCR, producing one record per CDR3 protein. The repertoire has roughly 990,000 distinct CDR3 sequences, around 32% of them found once; the top ten carry more than 13%. In germline, CDR1 is MGHRA, CDR2 YSYEKL. V was clipped by 1 base and J by 1 base, with 13 bases between them. The CDR3 has 16 residues. Study results and caveats: There were HLA-C-restricted CMV-specific TCR beta clonotypes dominating the ex vivo response.

V gene TRBV4-1 combines with J gene TRBJ1-2; D unclear. The source was cultured CD8+ T cells from PBMCs, collected from culture after CMV antigen stimulation. This clonotype originated in a human donor in good health (CMV status not recorded). Some clones in this sample may be carry-over from other donors' samples. The CDR3 nucleotides read TGCGCCAGCAGCCAAGGAGACACCGGCGATAACTATGGCTACACCTTC. Translation gives CASSQGDTGDNYGYTF.